One and the same sample provided the 13 T cell receptor beta chains below, sequenced in a study of immune characterization of retroperitoneal liposarcoma. MiXCR, run by TCRdb on the PCR reads, gives a single entry per CDR3 protein. The sample has more than 9,000 distinct CDR3 sequences; 37% are singletons. Sequences were obtained from tumor tissue. All receptors come from a female donor with retroperitoneal liposarcoma.

A note on this clonotype: A read error may be the cause here, since a much bigger clone is one base away. The chain combines TRBV6-1 with TRBJ2-1, with a weak D call TRBD2 (5 bases). The CDR3 is 13 amino acids. Germline lookup yields CDR1 MNHNS and CDR2 SASEGT. The germline V and J ends were trimmed by 8 bases and 10 bases, with 18 bases remaining between them. This chain's CDR3 is CASYGNGYYEQFF. The CDR3 nucleotides read TGTGCCAGCTACGGGAACGGATACTACGAGCAGTTCTTC.

The chain couples TRBV7-2 to TRBJ2-6, with D perhaps matching TRBD1 (5 bases). The CDR3 totals 19 residues. Germline CDR1 SGHTA, CDR2 FQGNSA. Trimming removed 5 bases from V and 0 bases from J, with 20 bases in between. The CDR3 DNA follows: TGTGCCAGCAGCCCCACGTACTCCCGACAGAGCTCTGGGGCCAACGTCCTGACTTTC. Its protein product is CASSPTYSRQSSGANVLTF.

A few counts support this clonotype. The chain is built from TRBV6-1 and TRBJ2-1; perhaps TRBD2 as D (6 bases). V shed 7 bases and J shed 6 bases, with 16 bases lying between them. The CDR3 extends over 14 amino acids. Germline V gene sequence: CDR1 MNHNS, CDR2 SASEGT. The CDR3 protein is CASIGGNLGNEQFF. The CDR3 nucleotides are TGTGCCAGCATTGGAGGGAACTTAGGCAATGAGCAGTTCTTC.

This clonotype came up a few times. The chain recombines TRBV7-3 with TRBJ2-5; TRBD2 might be the D (6 bases). The DNA end is more similar to TRBJ2-1, so the J call may be wrong. The CDR3 sequence is 13 residues long. Germline CDR1 and CDR2: SGHTA and FQGTGA. CDR3 residues: CASSRLDQETQFF. DNA for the CDR3: TGTGCCAGCAGCCGACTAGACCAAGAGACCCAGTTCTTC.

V gene TRBV6-5 combines with J gene TRBJ2-5, with D possibly called TRBD1 or TRBD2 (6 bases each). The J call is doubtful: the DNA matches TRBJ2-1 better. Germline V gene sequence: CDR1 MNHEY, CDR2 SVGAGI. This CDR3 is built from 15 residues. CDR3 amino acids: CASSYSGGRKETQFF. In DNA form, the CDR3 reads TGTGCCAGCAGTTACTCAGGGGGGCGAAAAGAGACCCAGTTCTTC.

V is TRBV12-3 or TRBV12-4 and J is TRBJ2-5; either TRBD1 or TRBD2 may fit D (6 bases each). The CDR3 is 13 amino acids. V gave up 3 bases and J gave up 11 bases, with 16 bases separating them. The chain's CDR3 is CASSFLRGDEQYF. Here the CDR3 DNA reads TGTGCCAGCAGTTTTTTGAGGGGGGATGAGCAGTACTTC.

This clonotype turned up a few times. V is TRBV6-1 and J is TRBJ1-6; D uncertain. V lost 6 bases and J lost 9, with 18 bases in between. Germline V gives CDR1 MNHNS, CDR2 SASEGT. This CDR3 is 15 amino acids long. The CDR3 loop reads CASRPRGEVISPLHF. The CDR3 DNA sequence: TGTGCCAGCAGGCCCCGAGGCGAAGTAATTTCACCCCTCCACTTT.

This clonotype was picked up one time. The J gene is TRBJ2-3, the V gene TRBV6-4, with TRBD1 matching over 9 bases. The DNA end is a closer match to TRBJ2-7, so the J assignment may be wrong. This CDR3 region has 17 residues. Germline values: CDR1 MRHNA, CDR2 SNTAGT. For the CDR3, the DNA is TGTGCCAGCAGTGAATTTCCCCCGGGACAGGGCGGTAATGAGCAGTACTTC. It is translated as CASSEFPPGQGGNEQYF.

Within the sample, this clonotype is medium-sized (0.01 to 0.1%). CDR3 in amino acids: CASSPLYEQYF. The CDR3 nucleotides are TGTGCCAGCAGCCCCCTCTACGAGCAGTACTTC. The chain uses TRBV7-9 and TRBJ2-1; unclear D gene. TRBJ2-7 matches the DNA end more closely, so the J call is doubtful. The CDR3 spans 11 residues. The germline CDR1 and CDR2 sequences are SEHNR and FQNEAQ (reference sequence).

The CDR3 here is CASSQGAKRGGETQYF. The CDR3 DNA follows: TGTGCCAGCAGCCAAGGGGCTAAACGGGGTGGGGAGACCCAGTACTTC. The chain employs TRBV4-2 and TRBJ2-5; TRBD2 is a possible D gene (5 bases). Trimming removed 1 base from V and 5 bases from J, with 17 bases in between. The CDR3 runs to 16 residues. The germline V gene has CDR1 LGHNA and CDR2 YNFKEQ.

CDR3 protein: CASTRSPGSINEQFF. The CDR3 DNA sequence: TGTGCCAGCACCCGCAGCCCGGGGTCGATCAATGAGCAGTTCTTC. The rearrangement links TRBV6-1 to TRBJ2-1, with a weak D call TRBD2 (5 bases). CDR3 length: 15 amino acids. The ends were cut back, 7 bases at V and 6 bases at J, with 19 bases in the middle. Germline V gene data show CDR1 as MNHNS and CDR2 as SASEGT.

The V call is TRBV10-1, the J call TRBJ2-5; the D gene could be TRBD1 or TRBD2 (5 bases each). Per the germline V gene, CDR1 is WNHNN and CDR2 is SYGVQD (reference sequence). The V gene lost 6 bases and the J gene lost 5 bases, with 10 bases spanning the gap. The CDR3 consists of 12 residues. Here the CDR3 reads CASRGTTETQYF. DNA of the CDR3: TGCGCCAGCAGAGGGACGACGGAGACCCAGTACTTC.

This clonotype appeared a single time. This chain links TRBV6-1 with TRBJ1-1, with D uncertain. Germline CDR1 and CDR2: MNHNS and SASEGT. V was cut by 6 bases and J by 0 bases, with 5 bases left in between. The CDR3 sequence is 12 residues long. The CDR3 DNA is TGTGCCAGCAGGAAGATGAACACTGAAGCTTTCTTT. Translated, it gives CASRKMNTEAFF.